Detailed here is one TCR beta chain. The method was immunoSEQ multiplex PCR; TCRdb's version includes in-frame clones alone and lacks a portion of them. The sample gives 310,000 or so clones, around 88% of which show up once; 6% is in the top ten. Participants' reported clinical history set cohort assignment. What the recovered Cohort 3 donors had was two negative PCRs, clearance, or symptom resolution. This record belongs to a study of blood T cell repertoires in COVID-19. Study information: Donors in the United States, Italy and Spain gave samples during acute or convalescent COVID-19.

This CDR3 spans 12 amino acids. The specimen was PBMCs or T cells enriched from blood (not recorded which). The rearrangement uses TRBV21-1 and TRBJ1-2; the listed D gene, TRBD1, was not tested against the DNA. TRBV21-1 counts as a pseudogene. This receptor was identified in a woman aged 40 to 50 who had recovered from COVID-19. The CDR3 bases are TGTGCCAACCTGACAGGGGCGGGTGGCTACACCTTC. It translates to CANLTGAGGYTF.